This T cell receptor beta chain stems from a study of blood T cell repertoires in COVID-19. Looking at the study overall: From T cells, B-cell-depleted T cells, or PBMCs came the material, which was cDNA or gDNA.

In terms of age and location, participants ranged from roughly 18 to 90 years and lived in approximately 26 US areas. In Cohort 3, a recovered donor had either two negative PCRs, clearance, or symptom resolution. In the authors' methods: Nucleated cell counts were estimated from reference gene primer amplification. Here immunoSEQ multiplex PCR was the method, and the copy in TCRdb shows in-frame clones only, minus some. V, J and clone size were drawn from that table, and D and trimming were deduced from the DNA. The sample holds a few hundred thousand clones, around 90% seen once. This receptor was taken from a woman under 40 who had recovered from COVID-19. The sample was PBMCs or T cells enriched from blood (not recorded which).

The CDR3 DNA reads TGTGCCATCAGTGGCAGGGGGAGAACAGCTAACTATGGCTACACCTTC. Translated: CAISGRGRTANYGYTF. The V gene is TRBV10-3, the J gene TRBJ1-2; TRBD1 aligns across 7 bases. The CDR3 totals 16 residues. V gave up 4 bases and J gave up 0 bases; unmatched junction bases: 8. Germline CDR1 ENHRY, CDR2 SYGVKD.